This is a list of T cell receptor beta chains from one sample in a study of OX40 agonist ivuxolimab in advanced cancers. Profiled with immunoSEQ multiplex PCR; TCRdb holds only in-frame clones, not every one. Here the sample spans around 40,000 clones, 82% being singletons. Sequencing was performed on CD4+ or CD8+ T cells sorted from blood, taken in a trial of the OX40 agonist ivuxolimab. The source of these receptors is an adult with an advanced solid tumor such as melanoma, head and neck, liver or kidney cancer. The CDR3 runs from the conserved cysteine through the conserved F or W. The D gene is left open where the match is weak. Expanded clones are given a class, and other clones once, few, many or no size at all.

j_call,clone_size,d_call,v_call,cdr3_nt,cdr3_aa
TRBJ1-5,few,NA,TRBV6-1,TGTGCCAGCAGCACGCAAGTGAGCAATCAGCCCCAGCATTTT,CASSTQVSNQPQHF
TRBJ2-7,NA,TRBD2,TRBV18,TGTGCCAGCTCACCCCGACTAGCGGGACACGAGCAGTACTTC,CASSPRLAGHEQYF
TRBJ2-1,NA,NA,TRBV29-1,TGCAGCGTTGATGTGATCGGGTCCTACAATGAGCAGTTCTTC,CSVDVIGSYNEQFF
TRBJ1-2,NA,NA,TRBV5-1,TGCGCCAGCAGCTTGGGTCTGACAGGAGTGGGGTCTTATGGCTACACCTTC,CASSLGLTGVGSYGYTF
TRBJ2-2,NA,TRBD2,TRBV9,TGTGCCAGCAGCGTCATAGCGGGGGAAAGGCTCCCCAGCGGGGAGCTGTTTTTT,CASSVIAGERLPSGELFF
TRBJ2-5,NA,TRBD2,TRBV12-5,TGTGCTAGTGGTTTGGTAAGGCTAGCGGGTACCCCCCAAGAGACCCAGTACTTC,CASGLVRLAGTPQETQYF
TRBJ2-3,NA,NA,TRBV9,TGTGCCAGCAGCGTAGAATCGCAGGATACGCAGTATTTT,CASSVESQDTQYF
TRBJ1-1,NA,NA,TRBV5-6,TGTGCCAGCAGCTTGGCGGGATATAAGACTGAAGCTTTCTTT,CASSLAGYKTEAFF
TRBJ2-3,NA,NA,TRBV28,TGTGCCAGCAGTTTCAAAGATACGCAGTATTTT,CASSFKDTQYF
TRBJ1-3,NA,NA,TRBV30,TGTGCCTGGAAAGCAGTGGGAAACACCATATATTTT,CAWKAVGNTIYF
TRBJ1-3,NA,NA,TRBV18,TGTGCCAGCTCACCCGACTCGGGAAACACCATATATTTT,CASSPDSGNTIYF
TRBJ1-5,NA,NA,TRBV28,TGTGCCAGCAGTACCACCAGAAGAAGCAATCAGCCCCAGCATTTT,CASSTTRRSNQPQHF
TRBJ1-4,NA,NA,TRBV6-1,TGTGCCAGCAGGACGGGGCAGCTAAATGAAAAACTGTTTTTT,CASRTGQLNEKLFF
TRBJ2-7,once,NA,TRBV13,TGTGCCAGCAGCTTTAACCGGTTTTCCTACGAGCAGTACTTC,CASSFNRFSYEQYF
TRBJ2-2,NA,NA,TRBV19,TGTGCCAGTAGTAGATCGGATTTGGACTATCGGGAGCTGTTTTTT,CASSRSDLDYRELFF
TRBJ1-1,once,NA,TRBV6-1,TGTGCCAGCAGTGGGTGGCCGGCTTTCTTT,CASSGWPAFF
TRBJ2-5,few,NA,TRBV11-1,TGTGCCAGCAGCTTAGGGACCTCGTCCGAGACCCAGTACTTC,CASSLGTSSETQYF
TRBJ2-1,once,NA,TRBV28,TGTGCCAGCAGTTTGGGGCAGGGGTATGAGCAGTTCTTC,CASSLGQGYEQFF
TRBJ1-2,NA,NA,TRBV6-4,TGTGCCAGCAGTGACTCGACTTCGACGGGTACCTATGGCTACACCTTC,CASSDSTSTGTYGYTF
TRBJ1-2,NA,NA,TRBV9,TGTGCCAGCAGCGTAGGAAGGAAAGCTAACTATGGCTACACCTTC,CASSVGRKANYGYTF
TRBJ2-2,NA,NA,TRBV7-3,TGTGCCAGCAGCTTATTGGCTAGCGAGAGCGGGGAGCTGTTTTTT,CASSLLASESGELFF
TRBJ1-5,NA,TRBD1,TRBV7-9,TGTGCCAGCAGCTATACAGGGGGAGAGGGTAGCAATCAGCCCCAGCATTTT,CASSYTGGEGSNQPQHF
TRBJ2-2,NA,TRBD2,TRBV7-4,TGTGCCAGCTCCGGACTAGCATTGGCCGGGGAGCTGTTTTTT,CASSGLALAGELFF
TRBJ2-7,NA,TRBD1,TRBV6-7,TGTGCCAGCAGTTACGGGACAGGGAAACACGAGCAGTACTTC,CASSYGTGKHEQYF
TRBJ2-7,NA,NA,TRBV7-9,TGTGCCAGCAGCCCCCCCGGGACGGCCTCCTCCTACGAGCAGTACTTC,CASSPPGTASSYEQYF
TRBJ2-1,NA,NA,TRBV7-3,TGTGCCAGCAGATCCGCGGCAGGCAATGAGCAGTTCTTC,CASRSAAGNEQFF
TRBJ1-2,NA,NA,TRBV7-3,TGTGCCAGCAGCTCCATGCTGGGGTCACCCAACTATGGCTACACCTTC,CASSSMLGSPNYGYTF
TRBJ2-7,NA,NA,TRBV5-5,TGTGCCAGCAGCTTGGAGGCGGGTCCGCAGGGCGAGCAGTACTTC,CASSLEAGPQGEQYF
TRBJ2-7,NA,NA,TRBV20-1,TGCAGTGCTCGTCGAGACGAGCAGTACTTC,CSARRDEQYF
TRBJ2-7,NA,NA,TRBV28,TGTGCCAGCATCGCCGGGGACAACTACGAGCAGTACTTC,CASIAGDNYEQYF
TRBJ2-2,NA,NA,TRBV6-5,NA,CASSSSRGQGSGELFF
TRBJ2-1,NA,NA,TRBV7-2,TGTGCCAGCAGCTACGACCAAGGGACTGAGCAGTTCTTC,CASSYDQGTEQFF
TRBJ1-1,NA,NA,TRBV7-9,TGTGCCAGCAGCCAAGGGGTTTTAGGGGGGTATGGCACTGAAGCTTTCTTT,CASSQGVLGGYGTEAFF
TRBJ1-1,NA,TRBD1,TRBV4-3,TGCGCCAGCTCTCCCCGCCAGGACAGGGAAAGTAGAGCTTTCTTT,CASSPRQDRESRAFF
TRBJ2-2,NA,TRBD1,TRBV7-6,TGTGCCAGCAGCGCCACCCCGGGACAGGGGGCGGCCGGGGAGCTGTTTTTT,CASSATPGQGAAGELFF
TRBJ2-3,NA,NA,TRBV28,TGTGCCAGCAGTCAACCAGGGCTGCTCACAGATACGCAGTATTTT,CASSQPGLLTDTQYF
TRBJ2-2,NA,TRBD1,TRBV6-1,TGTGCCACCTCCTGGACAGGCCACACCGGGGAGCTGTTTTTT,CATSWTGHTGELFF
TRBJ1-3,NA,NA,TRBV7-2,TGTGCCAGCAGCTCCCCCACCATATATTTT,CASSSPTIYF
TRBJ2-4,NA,NA,TRBV4-1,TGCGCCAGCAGCCAAGTTCGGCAGGTACTAGGGAACATTCAGTACTTC,CASSQVRQVLGNIQYF
TRBJ1-6,NA,NA,TRBV5-5,TGTGCCAGCAGCTTGGTGTATGGGGGAGACGTTTCACCCCTCCACTTT,CASSLVYGGDVSPLHF
TRBJ2-7,few,TRBD1,TRBV25-1,TGTGCCAGCAGTGCGACAGGGAGCTACGAGCAGTACTTC,CASSATGSYEQYF
TRBJ2-3,NA,NA,TRBV14,TGTGCCAGCAGCCTGAGGACAAAGACAGATACGCAGTATTTT,CASSLRTKTDTQYF
TRBJ1-2,NA,NA,TRBV30,TGTGCCTGGTCCTTTCGACATGTGGGACAATCTTATGGCTACACCTTC,CAWSFRHVGQSYGYTF
TRBJ2-5,NA,NA,TRBV19,TGTGCCAGTAGTATGGGGAGGATCCAAGAGACCCAGTACTTC,CASSMGRIQETQYF
TRBJ2-2,NA,NA,TRBV30,TGTGCCTGGAGGAAATGGGGAGCGAACACCGGGGAGCTGTTTTTT,CAWRKWGANTGELFF
TRBJ1-2,many,NA,TRBV7-3,TGTGCCAGCAGCTTAAACCCAGGGGTAGGGAATGGCTACACCTTC,CASSLNPGVGNGYTF
TRBJ2-3,NA,TRBD2,TRBV11-2,TGTGCCAGCAGCTCAATAGCGGGGTCTAGCACAGATACGCAGTATTTT,CASSSIAGSSTDTQYF
TRBJ1-1,NA,NA,TRBV7-9,TGTGCCAGCAGCTTAGCGAACAGGCCGAACACTGAAGCTTTCTTT,CASSLANRPNTEAFF